This TCR beta chain was identified in a study of graft-versus-host responses after intestinal transplantation. Concerning this clone: As yet, its antigen is unknown.

The V gene's germline CDR1 is SGHRS and CDR2 YFSETQ. The ends lost 2 bases at V and 0 bases at J; junction bases unmatched: 3. The CDR3 extends over 16 amino acids. Clones were sequenced by immunoSEQ multiplex PCR, and TCRdb holds only the in-frame ones, with some missing. The sample includes approximately 130,000 clones, more than 90% of them seen just once. The TCR originated in a human donor who received an intestinal transplant. The chain has TRBV5-1 and TRBJ2-1, with TRBD2 matching 9 bases. The sequencing used unstimulated CD4+ T cells sorted from spleen or lymph node cells, collected before intestinal transplant. The CDR3 nucleotides are TGCGCCAGCAGCTTTGGCGGGGGGGCCTCCTACAATGAGCAGTTCTTC. Protein product: CASSFGGGASYNEQFF.